One and the same sample provided the 5 T cell receptor beta chains below, sequenced in a study of Graves' ophthalmopathy and Graves' hyperthyroidism. TCR beta CDR3 regions were amplified from RNA transcripts. First-round RT-PCR used HTBI primers; second-round multiplex PCR followed. TCRdb re-analysed the multiplex PCR reads in MiXCR, keeping a single row per CDR3 protein. The sample lists a few hundred thousand distinct CDR3 sequences; roughly 15% were seen once. The sequenced sample was peripheral blood. The receptors stem from an adult man with Graves' ophthalmopathy.

A word on this clonotype: Since a much larger clone is just one base distant, this may be a read error. V and J are TRBV9 and TRBJ1-2; D is perhaps TRBD1 (5 bases). CDR1 is SGDLS and CDR2 is YYNGEE in the germline V gene. The V and J ends lost 3 bases and 0 bases respectively, with 12 bases between them. CDR3 size: 15 residues. The CDR3: CASSAWTLSNYGYTF. The CDR3 coding sequence is TGTGCCAGCAGCGCTTGGACACTATCTAACTATGGCTACACCTTC.

The chain recombines TRBV28 with TRBJ1-6; 7 bases are a match to TRBD1. This CDR3 spans 15 amino acids. Germline CDR1 MDHEN, CDR2 SYDVKM. With V trimmed by 8 bases and J by 7 bases, 11 bases remained unmatched. CDR3 coding DNA: TGTGCCAGCCAAAGGCAGGGGGTAATCAATTCACCCCTCCACTTT. Protein: CASQRQGVINSPLHF.

This clonotype came up once. This rearrangement joins TRBV4-2 to TRBJ2-7; D is undetermined. V was cut by 4 bases and J by 0 bases, with 10 bases left in between. Germline-derived CDR1 and CDR2 are LGHNA and YNFKEQ. The CDR3 is 14 amino acids. The CDR3 spells CASSPASVSYEQYF. For the CDR3, the DNA is TGTGCCAGCAGCCCTGCTTCGGTCTCCTACGAGCAGTACTTC.

The rearrangement uses TRBV12-3 or TRBV12-4 and TRBJ2-7; 7 positions agree with TRBD1. J lost 2 bases, V lost 4 bases, and 11 bases had no gene match. This CDR3 has 16 amino acids. DNA for the CDR3: TGTGCCAGCAGTTCTTACCTCAACAGGGGCACCTACGAGCAGTACTTC. It codes for CASSSYLNRGTYEQYF.

This clonotype was observed at least ten times. The chain combines TRBV11-3 with TRBJ2-2, with TRBD2 matching 8 bases. Germline assignment: CDR1 SGHNT and CDR2 YENEEA. Germline trimming cut 5 bases from V and 4 bases from J; bases unmatched to any gene: 6. CDR3 length equals 15 residues. CDR3 residues: CASSQTSVSTGELFF. The CDR3 nucleotides are TGTGCCAGCAGCCAGACTAGCGTTAGCACCGGGGAGCTGTTTTTT.